Sequencing of this TCR beta chain was carried out in a study of blood T cell repertoires in COVID-19 (dated by TCRdb to 2020 to 2021). For the study in its entirety: Samples from collaborators originated in the United States, Italy and Spain and spanned both the acute and convalescent phases of COVID-19. Samples were obtained from the ongoing ImmuneRACE study (first 160 participants) and from roughly 1,300 subjects provided by 6 global collaborators. The repertoires were released in a freely available public database intended as a resource for research on the immune response to SARS-CoV-2. Deeply sampled blood TCRbeta repertoires from subjects exposed to, actively infected with, or recovered from COVID-19 were included in the dataset. Where available, HLA class I and class II types were taken from metadata supplied by the sample provider and were not determined by assay-based typing. The material from the prospective study consisted of cDNA or gDNA derived from T cells, B-cell-depleted T cells, or PBMCs. A de-identified subject ID, COVID-19 status, age in years and sex were almost always included in the sample metadata.

Points the paper makes about the study in general: The amount of clinical and demographic metadata varied by source and participant and was provided uncurated.

In the case of this clone: It lacks a known antigen. Base qualities are not provided; no much larger clone lies one nucleotide away.

The CDR3 measures 16 amino acids from cysteine to phenylalanine. Here the CDR3 DNA is all that survives: 48 bases in frame from base 1. Trimming takes 6 bases off V and 8 bases off J; junction bases not matched to a gene: 16. From a lookup of the germline V gene, CDR1 and CDR2 are MDHEN and SYDVKM. Whole blood was collected in K2EDTA tubes by collaborating institutions according to the institutions' own protocols. Collaborator samples were shipped for TCRbeta analysis as frozen whole blood, isolated PBMCs, or DNA extracted from either sample type. The immunoSEQ Assay, a bias-controlled multiplex PCR, was used to amplify TCRbeta CDR3 regions from genomic DNA. As for how the authors treated the data: The number of nucleated cells in each sample was estimated from the amplification of reference gene primers within the assay. Sequence reads were collapsed and filtered to measure the absolute abundance of every unique TCRbeta CDR3 rearrangement. For each sample, productive Simpson clonality was calculated as the square root of Simpson's diversity index across productive rearrangements. TCRdb re-hosts the immuneACCESS table, in-frame sequences only. Its copies lack some clones; in the studies checked, an unresolved V gene accounts for under half of them, and the cause for the rest is not known. Clone size and the V and J calls come from that table; the DNA yielded D and trimming. Present in this sample are about 250,000 clones, about four fifths of which were seen just once. The ten biggest clones cover roughly 8.7% of the sample.

The sequence joins TRBV28 to TRBJ2-3, with 8 middle bases fitting TRBD1. The source material was peripheral blood. The receptor's source is a man aged 40-49 years with active or convalescent COVID-19. The CDR3 protein sequence reads: CASSPGKGQGRGTQYF. The base sequence is TGTGCCAGCAGCCCCGGAAAAGGACAGGGCAGAGGTACGCAGTATTTT.